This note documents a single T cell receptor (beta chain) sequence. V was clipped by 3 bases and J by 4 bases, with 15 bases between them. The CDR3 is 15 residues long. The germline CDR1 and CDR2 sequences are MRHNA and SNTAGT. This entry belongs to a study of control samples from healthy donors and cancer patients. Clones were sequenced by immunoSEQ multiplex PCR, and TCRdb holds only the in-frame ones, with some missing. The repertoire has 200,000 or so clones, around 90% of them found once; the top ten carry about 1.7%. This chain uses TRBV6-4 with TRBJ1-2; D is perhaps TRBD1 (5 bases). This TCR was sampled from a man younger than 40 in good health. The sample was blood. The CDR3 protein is CASSEGTGLGYGYTF. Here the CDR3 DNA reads TGTGCCAGCAGTGAGGGGACGGGCCTCGGCTATGGCTACACCTTC.